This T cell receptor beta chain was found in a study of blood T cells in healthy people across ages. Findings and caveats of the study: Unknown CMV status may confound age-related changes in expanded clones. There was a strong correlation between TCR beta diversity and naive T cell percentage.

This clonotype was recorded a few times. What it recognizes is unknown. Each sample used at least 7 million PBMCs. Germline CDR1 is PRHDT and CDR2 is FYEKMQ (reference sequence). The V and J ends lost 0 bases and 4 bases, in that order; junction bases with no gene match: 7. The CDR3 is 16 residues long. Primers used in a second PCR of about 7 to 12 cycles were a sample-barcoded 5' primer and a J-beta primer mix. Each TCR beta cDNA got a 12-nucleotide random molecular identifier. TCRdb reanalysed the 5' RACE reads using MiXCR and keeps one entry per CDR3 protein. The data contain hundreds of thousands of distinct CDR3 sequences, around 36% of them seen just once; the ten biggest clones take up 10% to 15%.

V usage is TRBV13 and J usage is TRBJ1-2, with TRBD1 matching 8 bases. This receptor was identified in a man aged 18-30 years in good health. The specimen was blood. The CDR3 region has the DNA TGTGCCAGCAGCTTAGGCCAGGGGGCGGATGTCTATGGCTACACCTTC. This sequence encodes CASSLGQGADVYGYTF.